This T cell receptor beta chain was obtained from a study of identical twins. MiXCR was run by TCRdb on the 5' RACE reads, yielding one entry per CDR3 protein. The sample has 280,000 or so distinct CDR3 sequences; less than 9% are singletons. The CDR3 is made up of 16 amino acids. Germline V gene sequence: CDR1 LGHNA, CDR2 YNFKEQ. The ends were cut back, 1 base at V and 1 base at J, with 12 bases in the middle. Each donor was a healthy Caucasian. The same sample was also studied in work on yellow fever vaccine responses in identical twins. That paper states: Twins reportedly had a vaccine T cell response that seemed partly convergent, partly personalized.

This sequence was found in a woman between 18 and 29 years old in good health. The chain has TRBV4-2 and TRBJ2-3, with D perhaps being TRBD1 or TRBD2 (5 bases each). The material sequenced was memory (CD45RO+) T cells sorted from blood. In nucleotides, the CDR3 is TGTGCCAGCAGCCAAGGACAGTGGACTGGCACAGATACGCAGTATTTT. Protein sequence: CASSQGQWTGTDTQYF.